This T cell receptor (beta chain) originates from a study of blood T cell repertoires in COVID-19. Study information: The United States, Italy and Spain were the sources of the acute and convalescent COVID-19 samples. PBMCs, B-cell-depleted T cells, or T cells were the source of the cDNA or gDNA that made up the material.

Original handling: Estimation of nucleated cell counts was performed using reference gene primer amplification. Here immunoSEQ multiplex PCR was the method, and the copy in TCRdb shows in-frame clones only, minus some. From that table come the V and J calls and clone size; the DNA was used to work out D and trimming. This sample has approximately 76,000 clones; more than 80% occur once, and the top ten carry 35% to 40%. Trimming stripped 4 bases from V and 4 bases from J, with 12 bases between. The CDR3 extends over 14 amino acids. CDR1 and CDR2 (germline): PRHDT, FYEKMQ (reference sequence). This clone was detected only once.

This clonotype originated in a woman of 80 years or more with active or convalescent COVID-19. Sequenced input: peripheral blood. This chain links TRBV13 with TRBJ2-3; D gene ambiguous. The CDR3 bases are TGTGCCAGCAGCTCTAATAGCCCCCCAGATACGCAGTATTTT. Protein product: CASSSNSPPDTQYF.